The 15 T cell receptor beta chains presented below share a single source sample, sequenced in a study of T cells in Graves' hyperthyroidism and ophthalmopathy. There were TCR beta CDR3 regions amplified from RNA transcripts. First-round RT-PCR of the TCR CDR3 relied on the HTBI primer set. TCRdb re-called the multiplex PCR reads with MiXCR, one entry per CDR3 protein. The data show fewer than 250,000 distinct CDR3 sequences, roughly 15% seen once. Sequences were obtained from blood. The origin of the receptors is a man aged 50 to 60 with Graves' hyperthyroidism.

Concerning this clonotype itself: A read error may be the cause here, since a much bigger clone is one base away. The CDR3 DNA sequence: TGTGCTAGTGCCCTGGACGGATTCTACGAGCAGTACTTC. Its translation is CASALDGFYEQYF. V and J are TRBV12-5 and TRBJ2-7; no reliable D call. Germline V gene data show CDR1 as LGHNT and CDR2 as FRNRAP. Trimming pared 7 bases from V and 3 bases from J, leaving 13 bases between. The CDR3 has 13 residues.

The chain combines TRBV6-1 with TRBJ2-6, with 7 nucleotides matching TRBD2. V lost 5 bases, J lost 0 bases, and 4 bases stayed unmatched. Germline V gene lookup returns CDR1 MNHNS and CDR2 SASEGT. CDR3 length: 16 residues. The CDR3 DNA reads TGTGCCAGCAGTCGGGGGGAGGCCTCTGGGGCCAACGTCCTGACTTTC. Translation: CASSRGEASGANVLTF.

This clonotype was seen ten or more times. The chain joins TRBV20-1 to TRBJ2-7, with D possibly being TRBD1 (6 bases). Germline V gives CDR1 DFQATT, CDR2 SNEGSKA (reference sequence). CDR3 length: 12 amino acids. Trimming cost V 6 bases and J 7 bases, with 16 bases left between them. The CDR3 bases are TGCAGTGCACAGGGATGGGGTCGAGAGCAGTACTTC. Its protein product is CSAQGWGREQYF.

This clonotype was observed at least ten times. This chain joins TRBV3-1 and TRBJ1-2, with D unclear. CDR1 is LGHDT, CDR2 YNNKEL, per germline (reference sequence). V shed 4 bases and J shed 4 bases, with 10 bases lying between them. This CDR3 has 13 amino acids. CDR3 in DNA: TGTGCCAGCAGCCTCGGAGACGCCTATGGCTACACCTTC. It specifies CASSLGDAYGYTF.

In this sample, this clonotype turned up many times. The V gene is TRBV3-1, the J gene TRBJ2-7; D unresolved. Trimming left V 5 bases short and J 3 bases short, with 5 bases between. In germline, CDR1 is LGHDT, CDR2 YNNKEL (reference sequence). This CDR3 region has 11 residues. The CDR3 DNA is TGTGCCAGCAGCGACGGCTACGAGCAGTACTTC. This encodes CASSDGYEQYF.

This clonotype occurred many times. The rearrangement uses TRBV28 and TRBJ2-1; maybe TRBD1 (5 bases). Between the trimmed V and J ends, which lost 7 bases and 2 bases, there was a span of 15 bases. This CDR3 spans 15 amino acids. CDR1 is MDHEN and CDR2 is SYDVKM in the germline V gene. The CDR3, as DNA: TGTGCCAGCATCCGAATAGGGGCTCCCTACAATGAGCAGTTCTTC. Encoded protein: CASIRIGAPYNEQFF.

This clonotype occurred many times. CDR3 sequence reads: CASSSSGALIEQYF. The CDR3 region has the DNA TGTGCCAGCAGTTCCTCTGGGGCCCTAATCGAGCAGTACTTC. The chain links TRBV7-9 to TRBJ2-7; tentative D call: TRBD1 (5 bases). The CDR3 consists of 14 residues. Trimming removed 6 bases at V and 6 bases at J, with 18 bases between. Germline V lookup: CDR1 SEHNR, CDR2 FQNEAQ (reference sequence). The full variable domain, in which reference TRBV7-9 and TRBJ2-7 provide the parts outside the CDR3, is DTGVSQNPRHKITKRGQNVTFRCDPISEHNRLYWYRQTLGQGPEFLTYFQNEAQLEKSRLLSDRFSAERPKGSFSTLEIQRTEQGDSAMYLCASSSSGALIEQYFGPGTRLTVT.

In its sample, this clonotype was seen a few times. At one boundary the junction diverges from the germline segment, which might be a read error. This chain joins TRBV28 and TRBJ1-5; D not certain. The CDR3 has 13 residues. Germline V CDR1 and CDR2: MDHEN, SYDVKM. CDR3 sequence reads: CATRPLSNRPQHF. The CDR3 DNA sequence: TGTGCCACCAGACCCCTTAGCAATCGGCCCCAGCATTTT.

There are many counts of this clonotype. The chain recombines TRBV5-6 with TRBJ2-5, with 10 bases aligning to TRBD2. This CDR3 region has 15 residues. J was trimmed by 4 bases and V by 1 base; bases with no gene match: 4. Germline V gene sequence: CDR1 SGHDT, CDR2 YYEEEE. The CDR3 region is CASSLTSGIRETQYF. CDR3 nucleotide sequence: TGTGCCAGCAGCTTGACTAGCGGGATTCGAGAGACCCAGTACTTC. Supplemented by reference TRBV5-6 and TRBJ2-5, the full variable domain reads DAGVTQSPTHLIKTRGQQVTLRCSPKSGHDTVSWYQQALGQGPQFIFQYYEEEERQRGNFPDRFSGHQFPNYSSELNVNALLLGDSALYLCASSLTSGIRETQYFGPGTRLLVL.

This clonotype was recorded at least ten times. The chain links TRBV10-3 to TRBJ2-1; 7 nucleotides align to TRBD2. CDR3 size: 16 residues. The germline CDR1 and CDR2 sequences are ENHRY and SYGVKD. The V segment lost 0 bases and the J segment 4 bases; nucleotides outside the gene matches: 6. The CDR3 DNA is TGTGCCATCAGTGAGTCTGGGGCTAGCGGATACAATGAGCAGTTCTTC. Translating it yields CAISESGASGYNEQFF.

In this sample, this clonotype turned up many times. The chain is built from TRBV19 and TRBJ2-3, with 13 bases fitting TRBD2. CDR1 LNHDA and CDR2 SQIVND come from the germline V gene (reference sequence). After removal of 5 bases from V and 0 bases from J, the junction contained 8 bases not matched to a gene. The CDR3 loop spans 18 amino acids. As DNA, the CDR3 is TGTGCCAGTAGTGGCGGGACTAGCGGGGCCCCGAGCACAGATACGCAGTATTTT. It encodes CASSGGTSGAPSTDTQYF.

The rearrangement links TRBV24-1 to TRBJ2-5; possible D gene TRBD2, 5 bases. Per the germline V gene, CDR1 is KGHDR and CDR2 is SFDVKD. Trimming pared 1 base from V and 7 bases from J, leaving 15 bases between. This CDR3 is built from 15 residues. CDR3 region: CATSDFSLGSGTQYF. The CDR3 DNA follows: TGTGCCACCAGTGATTTCTCGCTTGGGAGCGGGACCCAGTACTTC.

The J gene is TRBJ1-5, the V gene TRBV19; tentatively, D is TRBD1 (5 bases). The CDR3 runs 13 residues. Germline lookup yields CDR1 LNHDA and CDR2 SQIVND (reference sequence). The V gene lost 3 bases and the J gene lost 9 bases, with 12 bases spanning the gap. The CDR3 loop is CASSITGSGPQHF. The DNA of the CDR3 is TGTGCCAGTAGTATTACAGGATCAGGGCCCCAGCATTTT.

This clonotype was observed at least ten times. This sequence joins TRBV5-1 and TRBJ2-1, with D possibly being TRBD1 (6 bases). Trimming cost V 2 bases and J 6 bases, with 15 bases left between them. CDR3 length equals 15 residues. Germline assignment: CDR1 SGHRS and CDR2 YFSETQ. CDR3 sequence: CASSLGGASINEQFF. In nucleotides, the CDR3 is TGCGCCAGCAGCTTAGGGGGAGCGAGTATCAATGAGCAGTTCTTC.

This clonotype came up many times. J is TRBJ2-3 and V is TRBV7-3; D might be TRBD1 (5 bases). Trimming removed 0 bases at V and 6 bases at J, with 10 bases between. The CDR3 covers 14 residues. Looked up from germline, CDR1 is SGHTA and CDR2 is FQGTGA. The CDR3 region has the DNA TGTGCCAGCAGCTTAACAGGGGATGTTGATACGCAGTATTTT. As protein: CASSLTGDVDTQYF.